These 4 T cell receptor beta chains were all obtained from the same sample, sequenced in a study of vaccination effects on CD4 cells after COVID-19. These receptors have no identified antigens. Sequencing in the ViraFEST assay came after antigen-specific CD4+ T cells had been expanded with viral peptide pools, which were used to stimulate PBMC. When around ten days of culture had elapsed, CD4+ T cells were isolated. Recipients of the vaccine had no prior SARS-CoV-2 infection and negative nucleocapsid antibodies. Data came from immunoSEQ multiplex PCR; TCRdb stores just in-frame clones and leaves some out. This table holds roughly 60,000 clones, roughly two thirds found once. The sample consisted of CD4+ T cells from PBMCs cultured with SARS-CoV-2 spike peptides, taken before COVID-19 vaccination. These receptor sequences come from a human donor who received a COVID-19 vaccine.

The chain links TRBV19 to TRBJ1-3, with a tentative D call TRBD1 (5 bases). CDR1 and CDR2 from the germline V gene are LNHDA and SQIVND (reference sequence). The CDR3 runs 14 residues. V was clipped by 2 bases and J by 3 bases, with 8 bases between them. The chain's CDR3 is CASSILGGGNTIYF. The CDR3 DNA sequence: TGTGCCAGTAGTATACTGGGGGGTGGAAACACCATATATTTT.

The chain has TRBV5-6 and TRBJ1-4; maybe TRBD1 (5 bases). This CDR3 is 15 amino acids long. With 1 base removed from V and 11 bases from J, the gap between germline ends came to 18 bases. Per the germline V gene, CDR1 is SGHDT and CDR2 is YYEEEE. The CDR3, as DNA: TGTGCCAGCAGCTTGAGGGGCCAGGTGGTTTGGAAACTGTTTTTT. This translates into CASSLRGQVVWKLFF.

This clone was counted between two and nine times. This chain links TRBV6-6 with TRBJ2-1; 7 nucleotides agree with TRBD1. The germline gives CDR1 MNHNY, CDR2 SVGAGI (reference sequence). V lost 4 bases, J lost 7 bases, and 10 bases stayed unmatched. The CDR3 loop spans 15 amino acids. The CDR3 spells CASSSAPTGPNEQFF. The CDR3 bases are TGTGCCAGCAGTTCGGCTCCGACAGGGCCGAATGAGCAGTTCTTC.

The J gene is TRBJ2-7, the V gene TRBV28; 7 bases are a match to TRBD2. The CDR3 loop spans 14 amino acids. Germline values: CDR1 MDHEN, CDR2 SYDVKM. V lost 3 bases and J lost 2; bases outside the gene matches: 4. CDR3 residues: CASSLWGGAYEQYF. Written as DNA, the CDR3 is TGTGCCAGCAGTTTGTGGGGAGGGGCCTACGAGCAGTACTTC.